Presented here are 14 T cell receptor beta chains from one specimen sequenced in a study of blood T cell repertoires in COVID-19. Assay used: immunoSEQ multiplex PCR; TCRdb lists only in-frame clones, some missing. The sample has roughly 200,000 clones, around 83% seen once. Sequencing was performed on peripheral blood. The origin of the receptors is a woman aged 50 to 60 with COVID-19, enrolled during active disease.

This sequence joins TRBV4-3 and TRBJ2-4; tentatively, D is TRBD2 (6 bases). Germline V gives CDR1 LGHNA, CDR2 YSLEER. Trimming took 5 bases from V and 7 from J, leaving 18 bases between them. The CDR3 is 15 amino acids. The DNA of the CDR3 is TGCGCCAGCAGCTCAGTCGGGGGTCAAAACAACATTCAGTACTTC. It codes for CASSSVGGQNNIQYF.

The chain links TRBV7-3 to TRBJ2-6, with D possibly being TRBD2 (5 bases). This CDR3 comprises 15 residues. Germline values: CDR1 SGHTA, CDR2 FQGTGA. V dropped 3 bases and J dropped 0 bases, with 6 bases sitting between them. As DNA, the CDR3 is TGTGCCAGCAGCTTCGCGGGCTCTGGGGCCAACGTCCTGACTTTC. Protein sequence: CASSFAGSGANVLTF.

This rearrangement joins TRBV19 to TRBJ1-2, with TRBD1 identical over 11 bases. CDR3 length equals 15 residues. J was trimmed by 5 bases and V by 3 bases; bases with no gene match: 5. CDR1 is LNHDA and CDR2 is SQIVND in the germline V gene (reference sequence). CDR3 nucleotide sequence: TGTGCCAGTAGTATCGGACAGGGGGCAGGATATGGCTACACCTTC. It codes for CASSIGQGAGYGYTF.

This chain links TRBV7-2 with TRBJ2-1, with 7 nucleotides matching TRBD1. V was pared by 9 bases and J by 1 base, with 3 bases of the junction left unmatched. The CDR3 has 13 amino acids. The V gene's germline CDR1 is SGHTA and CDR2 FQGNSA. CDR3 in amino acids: CASLRGSYNEQFF. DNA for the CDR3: TGTGCCAGTCTCAGGGGGTCCTACAATGAGCAGTTCTTC.

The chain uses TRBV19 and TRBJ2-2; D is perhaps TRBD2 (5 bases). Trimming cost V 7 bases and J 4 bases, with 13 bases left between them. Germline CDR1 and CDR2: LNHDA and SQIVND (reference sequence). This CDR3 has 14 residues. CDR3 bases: TGTGCCAGTACGGCACTAGTGGGCACCGGGGAGCTGTTTTTT. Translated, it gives CASTALVGTGELFF.

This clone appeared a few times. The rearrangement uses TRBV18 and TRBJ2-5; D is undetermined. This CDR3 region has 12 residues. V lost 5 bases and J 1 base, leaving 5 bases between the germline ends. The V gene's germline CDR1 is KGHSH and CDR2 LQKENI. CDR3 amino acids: CASSTGQETQYF. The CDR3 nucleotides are TGTGCCAGCTCAACGGGCCAAGAGACCCAGTACTTC. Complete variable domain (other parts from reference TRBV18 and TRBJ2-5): NAGVMQNPRHLVRRRGQEARLRCSPMKGHSHVYWYRQLPEEGLKFMVYLQKENIIDESGMPKERFSAEFPKEGPSILRIQQVVRGDSAAYFCASSTGQETQYFGPGTRLLVL.

CDR3 residues: CASSITAAGPQQPQHF. CDR3 nucleotide sequence: TGTGCCAGTAGTATAACGGCGGCAGGGCCCCAACAGCCCCAGCATTTT. The chain links TRBV19 to TRBJ1-5, with D perhaps matching TRBD1 (5 bases). V was shortened by 2 bases and J by 7 bases, with 18 bases between the two germline ends. Germline CDR1 reads LNHDA; CDR2 reads SQIVND (reference sequence). The CDR3 totals 16 residues.

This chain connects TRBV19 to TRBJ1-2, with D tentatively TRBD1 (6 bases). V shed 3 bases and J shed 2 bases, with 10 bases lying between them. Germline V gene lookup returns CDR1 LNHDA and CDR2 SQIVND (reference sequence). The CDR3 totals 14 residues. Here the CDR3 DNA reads TGTGCCAGTAGTATCTGGGACAAGAACTATGGCTACACCTTC. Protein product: CASSIWDKNYGYTF. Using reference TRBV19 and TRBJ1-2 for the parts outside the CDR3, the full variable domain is DGGITQSPKYLFRKEGQNVTLSCEQNLNHDAMYWYRQDPGQGLRLIYYSQIVNDFQKGDIAEGYSVSREKKESFPLTVTSAQKNPTAFYLCASSIWDKNYGYTFGSGTRLTVV.

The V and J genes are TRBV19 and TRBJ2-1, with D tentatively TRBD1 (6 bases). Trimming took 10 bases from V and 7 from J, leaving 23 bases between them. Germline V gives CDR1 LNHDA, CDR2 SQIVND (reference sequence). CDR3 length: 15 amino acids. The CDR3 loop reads CATAVGRGSLNEQFF. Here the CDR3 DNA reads TGTGCCACCGCGGTTGGCAGGGGTTCCCTGAATGAGCAGTTCTTC.

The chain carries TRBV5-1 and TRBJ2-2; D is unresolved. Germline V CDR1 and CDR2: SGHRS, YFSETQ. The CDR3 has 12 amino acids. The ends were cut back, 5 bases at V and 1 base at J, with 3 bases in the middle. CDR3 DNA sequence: TGCGCCAGCAGTCGGAACACCGGGGAGCTGTTTTTT. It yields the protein CASSRNTGELFF. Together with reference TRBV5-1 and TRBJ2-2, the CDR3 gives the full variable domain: KAGVTQTPRYLIKTRGQQVTLSCSPISGHRSVSWYQQTPGQGLQFLFEYFSETQRNKGNFPGRFSGRQFSNSRSEMNVSTLELGDSALYLCASSRNTGELFFGEGSRLTVL.

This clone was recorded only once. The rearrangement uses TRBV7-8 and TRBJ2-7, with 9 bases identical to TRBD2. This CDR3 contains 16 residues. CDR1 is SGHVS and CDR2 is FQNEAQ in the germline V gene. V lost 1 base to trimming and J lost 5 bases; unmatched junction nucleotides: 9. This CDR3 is CASSLVSASGVNEQYF. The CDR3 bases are TGTGCCAGCAGCTTAGTGAGTGCTAGCGGGGTAAACGAGCAGTACTTC. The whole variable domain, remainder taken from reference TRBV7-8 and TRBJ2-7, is GAGVSQSPRYKVAKRGQDVALRCDPISGHVSLFWYQQALGQGPEFLTYFQNEAQLDKSGLPSDRFFAERPEGSVSTLKIQRTQQEDSAVYLCASSLVSASGVNEQYFGPGTRLTVT.

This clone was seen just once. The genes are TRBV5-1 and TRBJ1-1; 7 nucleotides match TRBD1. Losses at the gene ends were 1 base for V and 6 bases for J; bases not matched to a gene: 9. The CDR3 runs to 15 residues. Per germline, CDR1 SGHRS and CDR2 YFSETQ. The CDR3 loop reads CASSLITGDRAEAFF. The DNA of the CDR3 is TGCGCCAGCAGCTTGATTACAGGGGATCGCGCTGAAGCTTTCTTT.

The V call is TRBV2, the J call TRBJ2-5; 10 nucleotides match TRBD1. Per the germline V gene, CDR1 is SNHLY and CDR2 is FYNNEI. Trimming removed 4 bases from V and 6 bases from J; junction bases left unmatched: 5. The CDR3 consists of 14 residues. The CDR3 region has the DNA TGTGCCAGCAGTGGACAGGGGGCTACGCAGACCCAGTACTTC. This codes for CASSGQGATQTQYF.

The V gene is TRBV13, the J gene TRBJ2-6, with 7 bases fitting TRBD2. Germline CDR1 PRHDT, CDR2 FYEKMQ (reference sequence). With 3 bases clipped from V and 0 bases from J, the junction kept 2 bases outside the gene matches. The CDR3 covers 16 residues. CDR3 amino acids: CASSFTSVSGANVLTF. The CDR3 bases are TGTGCCAGCAGCTTCACTAGCGTCTCTGGGGCCAACGTCCTGACTTTC.